The 19 T cell receptor beta chains in this list originate from one sample, sequenced in a study of breast tumors, draining lymph nodes, adjacent tissues. MiXCR, run by TCRdb on the multiplex PCR reads, gives a single entry per CDR3 protein. The sample consists of about 180,000 distinct CDR3 sequences, roughly a third of them appearing once. Samples came from axillary lymph nodes draining the breast cancer. The sequencing sample was made of axillary lymph node tissue. The source of these receptors is a female donor with breast cancer. Some clones in this sample may be carry-over from other donors' samples.

This clonotype was recorded many times. This chain joins TRBV7-9 and TRBJ2-3; no firm D call. Germline loops: CDR1 SEHNR, CDR2 FQNEAQ (reference sequence). CDR3 size: 15 residues. Trimming took off 1 base at V and 0 bases at J, with 8 bases between the two ends. This CDR3 is CASSLDFLSTDTQYF. The DNA for the CDR3 is TGTGCCAGCAGCTTAGATTTCCTTAGCACAGATACGCAGTATTTT. The entire variable domain, with the rest obtained from reference TRBV7-9 and TRBJ2-3, is as follows: DTGVSQNPRHKITKRGQNVTFRCDPISEHNRLYWYRQTLGQGPEFLTYFQNEAQLEKSRLLSDRFSAERPKGSFSTLEIQRTEQGDSAMYLCASSLDFLSTDTQYFGPGTRLTVL.

Concerning this clonotype: A much larger clone differs from this one at a single base, so this may be a read error. This chain connects TRBV5-1 to TRBJ2-7; D gene uncertain. The CDR3 contains 15 residues. Germline V gene lookup returns CDR1 SGHRS and CDR2 YFSETQ. The germline V and J ends were trimmed by 0 bases and 7 bases, with 17 bases remaining between them. This chain's CDR3 is CASSLGGTPLREQYF. The CDR3 region has the DNA TGCGCCAGCAGCTTGGGTGGTACCCCTCTGAGGGAGCAGTACTTC.

This clonotype was observed many times. The chain couples TRBV11-2 to TRBJ2-2; TRBD1 matches 8 bases. J gave up 7 bases and V 6 bases, and 10 bases lay outside the gene matches. The CDR3 contains 15 residues. The germline V gene has CDR1 SGHAT and CDR2 FQNNGV. CDR3 amino acids: CASSRGRGLDGELFF. In DNA form, the CDR3 reads TGTGCCAGCAGTAGGGGCAGGGGGCTTGACGGGGAGCTGTTTTTT. Full variable domain (rest looked up from reference TRBV11-2 and TRBJ2-2): EAGVAQSPRYKIIEKRQSVAFWCNPISGHATLYWYQQILGQGPKLLIQFQNNGVVDDSQLPKDRFSAERLKGVDSTLKIQPAKLEDSAVYLCASSRGRGLDGELFFGEGSRLTVL.

There are many counts of this clonotype. The chain joins TRBV5-4 to TRBJ1-2; the D is unclear. The CDR3 loop spans 16 amino acids. Germline V CDR1 and CDR2: SGHNT, YYREEE (reference sequence). Trimming shortened V by 3 bases and J by 2 bases, and 17 bases separated the two germline ends. The CDR3: CASSWNRYTENYGYTF. CDR3 nucleotides: TGTGCCAGCAGCTGGAACCGTTACACAGAAAACTATGGCTACACCTTC.

The table lists this clonotype with many counts. This sequence joins TRBV4-1 and TRBJ1-2; D might be TRBD1 (5 bases). Per the germline V gene, CDR1 is MGHRA and CDR2 is YSYEKL. There are 16 residues in the CDR3. Trimming removed 3 bases at V and 4 bases at J, with 18 bases between. The CDR3 spells CASSQDKTYSIYGYTF. DNA of the CDR3: TGCGCCAGCAGCCAGGACAAAACTTATAGTATCTATGGCTACACCTTC.

A note on this clonotype: The CDR3 does not end in the conserved phenylalanine or tryptophan, so this is likely a read error. The DNA is left out, because the CDR3 cannot be placed on it with certainty; the CDR3 is given as TCRdb lists it. The rearrangement joins TRBV19 to TRBJ2-1. The CDR3 length equals 13 residues, ends included. Per germline, CDR1 LNHDA and CDR2 SQIVND (reference sequence). CDR3: CASGIYVGNEQTL.

The CDR3 bases are TGCAGTGCTAGAGGGTGGGGCCGACTAGCGGGGACAGATACGCAGTATTTT. Translated: CSARGWGRLAGTDTQYF. This chain uses TRBV20-1 with TRBJ2-3; 11 nucleotides agree with TRBD2. The germline V gene has CDR1 DFQATT and CDR2 SNEGSKA (reference sequence). Germline trimming cut 1 base from V and 3 bases from J; bases unmatched to any gene: 9. The CDR3 sequence is 17 residues long.

This rearrangement joins TRBV29-1 to TRBJ2-1; TRBD2 matches at 7 bases. Germline assignment: CDR1 SQVTM and CDR2 ANQGSEA. This CDR3 has 13 residues. Unmatched junction bases numbered 5, after V lost 0 bases and J lost 9 bases. CDR3 in DNA: TGCAGCGTTGAAGAGCGGGAGCTGAGTGAGCAGTTCTTC. It yields the protein CSVEERELSEQFF.

A remark on this clonotype: A much larger clone differs by one base, so this may be a read error. J is TRBJ2-3 and V is TRBV20-1; perhaps D is TRBD1 or TRBD2 (6 bases each). V was trimmed by 6 bases and J by 2 bases, leaving 12 bases between them. In germline, CDR1 is DFQATT, CDR2 SNEGSKA (reference sequence). The CDR3 runs 13 residues. The DNA for the CDR3 is TGCAGTGCCGGGGGCACAGACACAGATACGCAGTATTTT. It yields the protein CSAGGTDTDTQYF.

There are many counts of this clonotype. This rearrangement joins TRBV6-5 to TRBJ1-2; no firm D call. The germline V gene encodes CDR1 MNHEY and CDR2 SVGAGI. Trimming removed 2 bases at V and 2 bases at J, with 9 bases between. The CDR3 has 14 amino acids. The CDR3 sequence is CASSYLPENYGYTF. CDR3 nucleotides: TGTGCCAGCAGTTACCTGCCGGAAAACTATGGCTACACCTTC.

The chain couples TRBV9 to TRBJ2-5; 9 nucleotides match TRBD2. CDR3 length: 16 residues. The germline gives CDR1 SGDLS, CDR2 YYNGEE. V lost 7 bases, J lost 1 base, and 11 bases stayed unmatched. The CDR3 nucleotides read TGTGCCAGCGGCGCTGGGGCTAGCGGGGTCCAAGAGACCCAGTACTTC. As protein: CASGAGASGVQETQYF. The whole variable domain, filled in from reference TRBV9 and TRBJ2-5, reads DSGVTQTPKHLITATGQRVTLRCSPRSGDLSVYWYQQSLDQGLQFLIQYYNGEERAKGNILERFSAQQFPDLHSELNLSSLELGDSALYFCASGAGASGVQETQYFGPGTRLLVL.

The gene calls are TRBV10-3 and TRBJ2-3, with TRBD2 matching 7 bases. With V trimmed by 2 bases and J by 2 bases, 4 bases remained unmatched. CDR3 length: 15 residues. Looked up from germline, CDR1 is ENHRY and CDR2 is SYGVKD. DNA of the CDR3: TGTGCCATCAGTGAGGGGGAGGGAACCACAGATACGCAGTATTTT. It translates to CAISEGEGTTDTQYF.

Turning to this clonotype: A read error may produce the germline difference seen at one junction end. The rearrangement joins TRBV30 to TRBJ1-5; D remains ambiguous. Germline CDR1 is GTSNPN and CDR2 is SVGIG (reference sequence). This CDR3 is built from 16 residues. Written as DNA, the CDR3 is TGTGCCTGGAACTTAGCGGGAGGGCGCGTCAATGAGCCCCAGCATTTT. Protein product: CAWNLAGGRVNEPQHF. Full variable domain (rest looked up from reference TRBV30 and TRBJ1-5): SQTIHQWPATLVQPVGSPLSLECTVEGTSNPNLYWYRQAAGRGLQLLFYSVGIGQISSEVPQNLSASRPQDRQFILSSKKLLLSDSGFYLCAWNLAGGRVNEPQHFGDGTRLSIL.

In this sample, this clonotype turned up once. This likely comes from a read error, as the CDR3 has no conserved phenylalanine or tryptophan at its end. The chain uses TRBV27 and TRBJ2-7, with D possibly called TRBD1 or TRBD2 (5 bases each). The CDR3 sequence is 13 residues long. V lost 3 bases and J 3 bases, leaving 9 bases between the germline ends. Per the germline V gene, CDR1 is MNHEY and CDR2 is SMNVEV (reference sequence). CDR3 in DNA: TGTGCCAGCAGTTTGGGACCCAACTACGAGCAGTACCTC. The encoded protein is CASSLGPNYEQYL.

This clonotype has ten or more counts. This sequence joins TRBV12-3 or TRBV12-4 and TRBJ2-5; D is tentatively TRBD1 or TRBD2 (7 bases each). There are 14 residues in the CDR3. V was cut by 5 bases and J by 7 bases, with 17 bases left in between. The CDR3 DNA reads TGTGCCAGCAGTCCAGGGGGGGACTGGGGGACCCAGTACTTC. Its translation: CASSPGGDWGTQYF.

About this clonotype: This clone may be a read error of a much larger clone one base away. The CDR3 ends on some other residue instead of the conserved phenylalanine or tryptophan, so this is likely a read error. This chain connects TRBV11-2 to TRBJ2-1; 8 bases match TRBD2. V shed 5 bases, J shed 2 bases, and the junction held 8 bases outside the gene matches. The V gene's germline CDR1 is SGHAT and CDR2 FQNNGV. CDR3 length equals 16 residues. This CDR3 is CASSPHRRGAYNEQFL. The CDR3 coding sequence is TGTGCCAGCAGCCCCCATCGGCGGGGGGCCTACAATGAGCAGTTCCTC.

This clonotype was counted ten times or more. J is TRBJ2-5 and V is TRBV20-1; D not resolved. V shed 4 bases and J shed 0 bases, with 15 bases lying between them. Looked up from germline, CDR1 is DFQATT and CDR2 is SNEGSKA (reference sequence). This CDR3 is 15 amino acids long. The CDR3 sequence is CSATPLRDYQETQYF. The DNA of the CDR3 is TGCAGTGCTACGCCACTAAGGGATTACCAAGAGACCCAGTACTTC.

This clonotype was counted ten times or more. The chain employs TRBV7-6 and TRBJ1-3; no firm D call. Per germline, CDR1 SGHVS and CDR2 FNYEAQ. Deletions cut 6 bases from V and 4 bases from J, with 13 bases between. The CDR3 loop spans 14 amino acids. The CDR3 coding sequence is TGTGCCAGCAGGGAAACCCGTGGGGGAAACACCATATATTTT. Its protein product is CASRETRGGNTIYF.

V is TRBV27 and J is TRBJ2-5, with D uncertain. The J call may be incorrect, as the DNA end agrees better with TRBJ2-7. From germline, CDR1 is MNHEY and CDR2 SMNVEV (reference sequence). This CDR3 has 14 residues. The CDR3 protein is CASSLGYSPYEQYF. Here the CDR3 DNA reads TGTGCCAGCAGCTTAGGATACAGCCCCTACGAGCAGTACTTC.